The 25 T cell receptor beta chains listed next were all sequenced from one sample in a study of blood T cell repertoires in COVID-19. Measured with immunoSEQ multiplex PCR; TCRdb has only the in-frame clones, and not every one. The sample lists about 300,000 clones; 87% were seen once. Sample: peripheral blood. Source of these receptors: a woman aged 40 to 50 who had recovered from COVID-19.

This rearrangement joins TRBV5-1 to TRBJ2-3; D perhaps matches TRBD1 (5 bases). The CDR3 contains 12 residues. V gave up 1 base and J gave up 5 bases, with 5 bases separating them. Germline CDR1 is SGHRS and CDR2 is YFSETQ. CDR3 region: CASSLRGDTQYF. The CDR3 DNA follows: TGCGCCAGCAGCTTGAGGGGAGATACGCAGTATTTT.

V is TRBV6-5 and J is TRBJ2-1; 10 bases line up with TRBD2. The CDR3 runs to 15 residues. The germline CDR1 and CDR2 sequences are MNHEY and SVGAGI. After removal of 0 bases from V and 8 bases from J, the junction contained 4 bases not matched to a gene. CDR3 in DNA: TGTGCCAGCAGTTACTCGGCTAGCGGGGGCCATGAGCAGTTCTTC. It yields the protein CASSYSASGGHEQFF.

This clone appeared a few times. This chain connects TRBV5-5 to TRBJ1-3; D not certain. CDR3 length equals 13 residues. Germline lookup yields CDR1 SGHKS and CDR2 YYEKEE (reference sequence). The V and J ends lost 5 bases and 4 bases respectively, with 10 bases between them. The DNA for the CDR3 is TGTGCCAGCAGACTCCAATCGGGAAACACCATATATTTT. Protein product: CASRLQSGNTIYF.

V usage is TRBV6-5 and J usage is TRBJ1-2; D is perhaps TRBD1 (5 bases). Germline CDR1 MNHEY, CDR2 SVGAGI. This CDR3 spans 13 amino acids. Trimming cost V 11 bases and J 4 bases, with 17 bases left between them. The CDR3 sequence is CAGSGFDLYGYTF. Written as DNA, the CDR3 is TGTGCCGGTTCAGGGTTCGACCTCTATGGCTACACCTTC.

V usage is TRBV5-1 and J usage is TRBJ1-5; 9 bases are shared with TRBD1. The CDR3 is 14 residues long. Germline CDR1 SGHRS, CDR2 YFSETQ. Germline trimming cut 4 bases from V and 2 bases from J; bases unmatched to any gene: 1. The CDR3 DNA sequence: TGCGCCAGCAGCAGGACAGGGGGCAATCAGCCCCAGCATTTT. It translates to CASSRTGGNQPQHF.

The gene calls are TRBV7-9 and TRBJ2-7; 8 nucleotides line up with TRBD1. Germline V gene sequence: CDR1 SEHNR, CDR2 FQNEAQ (reference sequence). Trimming took 3 bases from V and 7 from J; bases not matched to a gene: 8. The CDR3 runs to 14 residues. In DNA form, the CDR3 reads TGTGCCAGCAGCTTTCAGACAGGGGCCCTGGAGCAGTACTTC. As protein: CASSFQTGALEQYF. Filled out from reference TRBV7-9 and TRBJ2-7, the complete variable domain reads DTGVSQNPRHKITKRGQNVTFRCDPISEHNRLYWYRQTLGQGPEFLTYFQNEAQLEKSRLLSDRFSAERPKGSFSTLEIQRTEQGDSAMYLCASSFQTGALEQYFGPGTRLTVT.

The rearrangement uses TRBV21-1 and TRBJ1-5; the table's D call, TRBD1, has no DNA check behind it. TRBV21-1 is a pseudogene locus. The CDR3 runs to 17 residues. The CDR3 protein is CASSSREDRATGQPQHF. The CDR3, as DNA: TGTGCCAGCAGCTCCAGGGAGGACAGGGCTACTGGTCAGCCCCAGCATTTT.

The chain links TRBV11-2 to TRBJ2-1, with TRBD2 identical over 11 bases. This CDR3 region has 16 residues. V lost 5 bases to trimming and J lost 8 bases; unmatched junction nucleotides: 11. The germline V gene encodes CDR1 SGHAT and CDR2 FQNNGV. Here the CDR3 DNA reads TGTGCCAGCAGCCTTAGCGGGGGGGCAGTAGGGTATGAGCAGTTCTTC. Protein: CASSLSGGAVGYEQFF.

The rearrangement links TRBV11-1 to TRBJ2-5, with 8 bases that match TRBD2. The V gene end was trimmed by 4 bases and the J gene end by 5 bases; junction bases not matched to a gene: 6. CDR3 length equals 14 residues. The germline CDR1 and CDR2 sequences are SGHAT and FQDESV (reference sequence). The CDR3 coding sequence is TGTGCCAGCAGCTCGGGGGGGCCTTCCGAGACCCAGTACTTC. Translation gives CASSSGGPSETQYF. Using reference TRBV11-1 and TRBJ2-5 for the parts outside the CDR3, the full variable domain is EAEVAQSPRYKITEKSQAVAFWCDPISGHATLYWYRQILGQGPELLVQFQDESVVDDSQLPKDRFSAERLKGVDSTLKIQPAELGDSAMYLCASSSGGPSETQYFGPGTRLLVL.

This chain links TRBV11-2 with TRBJ2-3; D is possibly TRBD2 (5 bases). The V end lost 1 base, the J end lost 0 bases, and 11 bases lay between the germline ends. CDR1 and CDR2 from the germline V gene are SGHAT and FQNNGV. CDR3 size: 16 residues. CDR3 coding DNA: TGTGCCAGCAGCTTAGGCGCGGGCTTAAGCACAGATACGCAGTATTTT. Translation gives CASSLGAGLSTDTQYF.

The rearrangement links TRBV5-1 to TRBJ2-2; 8 bases map to TRBD2. The CDR3 is made up of 15 amino acids. The germline V gene encodes CDR1 SGHRS and CDR2 YFSETQ. V shed 2 bases and J 4 bases; nucleotides not matched to a gene: 4. The CDR3 protein is CASSFLGGGTGELFF. As DNA, the CDR3 is TGCGCCAGCAGCTTCCTCGGGGGGGGCACCGGGGAGCTGTTTTTT.

The V call is TRBV30, the J call TRBJ1-3, with D perhaps TRBD1 (5 bases). The CDR3 runs to 15 residues. CDR1 is GTSNPN, CDR2 SVGIG, per germline (reference sequence). Trimming shortened V by 5 bases and J by 0 bases, and 14 bases separated the two germline ends. In DNA, the CDR3 is TGTGCCTGGGGGCGGGGGTACAGCTCTGGAAACACCATATATTTT. Protein sequence: CAWGRGYSSGNTIYF.

The chain joins TRBV9 to TRBJ1-3; TRBD1 matches at 10 bases. The CDR3 sequence is 17 residues long. V shed 0 bases, J shed 1 base, and the junction held 4 bases outside the gene matches. Germline V gene data show CDR1 as SGDLS and CDR2 as YYNGEE. This chain's CDR3 is CASSVAAGQGSGNTIYF. CDR3 coding DNA: TGTGCCAGCAGCGTAGCTGCGGGACAGGGGTCTGGAAACACCATATATTTT.

This chain uses TRBV19 with TRBJ2-1, with no clear D. CDR1 and CDR2 (germline): LNHDA, SQIVND (reference sequence). The CDR3 extends over 12 amino acids. DNA for the CDR3: TGTTCTGCCCAGGACTCCTACAATGAGCAGTTCTTC. Translating gives CSAQDSYNEQFF. Using reference TRBV19 and TRBJ2-1 for the parts outside the CDR3, the full variable domain is DGGITQSPKYLFRKEGQNVTLSCEQNLNHDAMYWYRQDPGQGLRLIYYSQIVNDFQKGDIAEGYSVSREKKESFPLTVTSAQKNPTAFYLCSAQDSYNEQFFGPGTRLTVL.

This clone was counted a single time. The same CDR3 arises from other DNA sequences in this sample as well. V usage is TRBV19 and J usage is TRBJ1-2, with D maybe TRBD1 (5 bases). This CDR3 region has 13 residues. The germline gives CDR1 LNHDA, CDR2 SQIVND (reference sequence). V was trimmed by 3 bases and J by 3 bases, leaving 8 bases between them. The CDR3 DNA is TGTGCCAGTAGTATCGGGGGAGACTATGGCTACACCTTC. Translated: CASSIGGDYGYTF.

The rearrangement uses TRBV6-2 or TRBV6-3 and TRBJ1-2; D gene uncertain. Germline lookup yields CDR1 MNHEY and CDR2 SVGEGT. CDR3 size: 14 residues. Trimming pared 4 bases from V and 4 bases from J, leaving 13 bases between. This CDR3 reads CASSFPGYPYGYTF. CDR3 in DNA: TGTGCCAGCAGTTTTCCGGGGTACCCCTATGGCTACACCTTC.

The DNA for the CDR3 is TGTGCCAGCAGTACCATGACTAGCGGAACGGGGACCCAGTACTTC. It yields the protein CASSTMTSGTGTQYF. The chain employs TRBV6-5 and TRBJ2-5, with 9 bases identical to TRBD2. Germline V CDR1 and CDR2: MNHEY, SVGAGI. V lost 5 bases to trimming and J lost 7 bases; unmatched junction nucleotides: 11. The CDR3 is 15 residues long.

The chain employs TRBV23-1 and TRBJ2-3, with TRBD2 as a possible D gene (5 bases). TRBV23-1 is placed among ORFs of uncertain function. V gave up 4 bases and J gave up 1 base, with 18 bases separating them. This CDR3 comprises 17 residues. The CDR3 DNA sequence: TGCGCCAGCAGTCTCAAATCACTAGGCCCCGGCACAGATACGCAGTATTTT. Encoded protein: CASSLKSLGPGTDTQYF.

The J gene is TRBJ1-6, the V gene TRBV20-1; D gene uncertain. V dropped 3 bases and J dropped 4 bases, with 10 bases sitting between them. Germline loops: CDR1 DFQATT, CDR2 SNEGSKA (reference sequence). The CDR3 covers 14 residues. CDR3 sequence (DNA): TGCAGTGCTAGTCCTCAGTTTTATAATTCACCCCTCCACTTT. Amino acid sequence: CSASPQFYNSPLHF.

V and J are TRBV30 and TRBJ2-7, with TRBD2 matching 12 bases. In germline, CDR1 is GTSNPN, CDR2 SVGIG (reference sequence). The trim removed 3 bases at V and 12 bases at J, leaving 6 bases unmatched. The CDR3 spans 12 residues. This CDR3 is CAWRVLAGGLYF. CDR3 DNA: TGTGCCTGGAGGGTACTAGCGGGGGGACTGTACTTC.

This clone was observed once. The chain couples TRBV7-9 to TRBJ1-6; D is unclear. CDR3 length equals 15 residues. V lost 5 bases, J lost 0 bases, and 8 bases lay in between. Germline loops: CDR1 SEHNR, CDR2 FQNEAQ (reference sequence). CDR3: CASSVGSSYNSPLHF. The CDR3 DNA is TGTGCCAGCAGCGTTGGGAGCTCCTATAATTCACCCCTCCACTTT. Full variable domain (remainder filled in from reference TRBV7-9 and TRBJ1-6): DTGVSQNPRHKITKRGQNVTFRCDPISEHNRLYWYRQTLGQGPEFLTYFQNEAQLEKSRLLSDRFSAERPKGSFSTLEIQRTEQGDSAMYLCASSVGSSYNSPLHFGNGTRLTVT.

The chain is built from TRBV24-1 and TRBJ2-3, with D unclear. Trimming pared 5 bases from V and 1 base from J, leaving 3 bases between. This CDR3 is 12 amino acids long. Germline V gives CDR1 KGHDR, CDR2 SFDVKD. CDR3: CATSAGTDTQYF. The CDR3 nucleotides are TGTGCCACCAGTGCGGGCACAGATACGCAGTATTTT.

The genes are TRBV21-1 and TRBJ1-2; the table gives TRBD1 as D, unverified against the DNA. TRBV21-1 represents a pseudogene. This CDR3 has 13 residues. CDR3 DNA: TGTGCCAGCAGCAATACAGATAACTATGGCTACACCTTC. It codes for CASSNTDNYGYTF.

The chain links TRBV20-1 to TRBJ1-4; D not certain. Trimming cost V 3 bases and J 5 bases, with 4 bases left between them. The CDR3 sequence is 11 residues long. The V gene's germline CDR1 is DFQATT and CDR2 SNEGSKA (reference sequence). The DNA for the CDR3 is TGCAGTGCTAGCCAGAATGAAAAACTGTTTTTT. It specifies CSASQNEKLFF.

This chain uses TRBV20-1 with TRBJ1-1, with D unresolved. The V and J ends lost 3 bases and 7 bases respectively, with 9 bases between them. CDR1 and CDR2 from the germline V gene are DFQATT and SNEGSKA (reference sequence). The CDR3 spans 11 residues. The CDR3 DNA reads TGCAGTGCTAGCAGGTCTGGTGAAGCTTTCTTT. It is translated as CSASRSGEAFF.